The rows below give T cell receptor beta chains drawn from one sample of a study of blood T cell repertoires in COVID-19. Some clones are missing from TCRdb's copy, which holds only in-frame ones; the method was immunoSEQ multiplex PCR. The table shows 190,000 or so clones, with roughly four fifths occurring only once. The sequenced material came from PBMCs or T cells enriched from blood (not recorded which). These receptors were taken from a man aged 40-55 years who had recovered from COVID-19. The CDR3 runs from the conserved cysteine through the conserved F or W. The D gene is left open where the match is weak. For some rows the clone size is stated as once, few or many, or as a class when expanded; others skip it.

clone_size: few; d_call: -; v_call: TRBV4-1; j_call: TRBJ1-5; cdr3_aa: CASSQDLLQKNQPQHF; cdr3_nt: TGCGCCAGCAGCCAAGATCTATTACAGAAGAATCAGCCCCAGCATTTT
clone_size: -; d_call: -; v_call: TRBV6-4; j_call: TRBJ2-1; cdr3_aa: CASSSSTGGLYEQFF; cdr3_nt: TGTGCCAGCAGCTCCTCAACGGGGGGCTTGTATGAGCAGTTCTTC
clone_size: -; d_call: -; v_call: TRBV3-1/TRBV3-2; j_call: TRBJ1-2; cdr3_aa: CASSHNRDTYGYTF; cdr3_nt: TGTGCCAGCAGCCACAACCGGGACACTTATGGCTACACCTTC
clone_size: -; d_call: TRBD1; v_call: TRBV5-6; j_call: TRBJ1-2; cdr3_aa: CASSLVDRDSNGYTF; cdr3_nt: TGTGCCAGCAGCTTGGTTGACAGGGACAGTAATGGCTACACCTTC
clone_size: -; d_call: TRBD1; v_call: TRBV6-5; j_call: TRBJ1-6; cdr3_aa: CASSTGTGHSPLHF; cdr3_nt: TGTGCCAGCAGTACGGGGACAGGTCACTCACCCCTCCACTTT
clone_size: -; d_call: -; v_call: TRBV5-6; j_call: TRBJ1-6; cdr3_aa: CASTGGAYSPLHF; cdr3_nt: TGTGCCAGCACCGGGGGGGCATATTCACCCCTCCACTTT
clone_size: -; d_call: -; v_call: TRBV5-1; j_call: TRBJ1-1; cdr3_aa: CASSFAVDTEAFF; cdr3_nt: TGCGCCAGCTCCTTCGCGGTTGACACTGAAGCTTTCTTT
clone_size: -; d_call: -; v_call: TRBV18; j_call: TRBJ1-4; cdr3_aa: CASSPGQKSTNEKLFF; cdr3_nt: TGTGCCAGCTCACCCGGACAGAAGTCAACTAATGAAAAACTGTTTTTT
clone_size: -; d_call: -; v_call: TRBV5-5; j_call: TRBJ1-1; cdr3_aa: CASSLLGEAEAFF; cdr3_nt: TGTGCCAGCAGCTTGCTAGGGGAAGCTGAAGCTTTCTTT
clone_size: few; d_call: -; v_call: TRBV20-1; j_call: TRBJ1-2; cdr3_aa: CSSRSIYGYTF; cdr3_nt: TGCAGTAGTCGGAGCATCTATGGCTACACCTTC
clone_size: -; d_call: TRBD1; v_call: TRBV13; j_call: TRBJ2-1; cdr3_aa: CASTFGTGGYEQFF; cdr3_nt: TGTGCCAGCACCTTCGGGACAGGGGGATATGAGCAGTTCTTC
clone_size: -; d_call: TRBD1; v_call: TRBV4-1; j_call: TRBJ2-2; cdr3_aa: CASSQRQGTGELFF; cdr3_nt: TGCGCCAGCAGCCAGAGACAGGGCACCGGGGAGCTGTTTTTT
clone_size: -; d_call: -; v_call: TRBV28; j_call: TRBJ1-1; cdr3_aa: CASSLPSGVEDEAFF; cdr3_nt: TGTGCCAGCAGTTTACCTTCGGGGGTCGAAGATGAAGCTTTCTTT
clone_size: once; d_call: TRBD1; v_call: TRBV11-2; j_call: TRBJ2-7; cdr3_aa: CASSSNRGSYEQYF; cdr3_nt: TGTGCCAGCAGCTCTAACAGGGGGAGCTACGAGCAGTACTTC
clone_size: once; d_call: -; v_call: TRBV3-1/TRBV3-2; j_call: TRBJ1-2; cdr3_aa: CASSPWGGYGYTF; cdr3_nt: TGTGCCAGCAGCCCCTGGGGGGGCTATGGCTACACCTTC
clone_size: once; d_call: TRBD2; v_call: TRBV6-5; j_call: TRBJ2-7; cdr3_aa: CASSPREGYEQYF; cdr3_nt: TGTGCCAGCAGCCCGCGGGAGGGCTACGAGCAGTACTTC
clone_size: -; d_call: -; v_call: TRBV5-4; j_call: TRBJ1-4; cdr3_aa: CASSVQGAGTNEKLFF; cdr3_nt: TGTGCCAGCAGCGTACAAGGGGCAGGGACTAATGAAAAACTGTTTTTT
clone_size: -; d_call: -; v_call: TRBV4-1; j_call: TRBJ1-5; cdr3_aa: CASSQEDRNLYSNQPQHF; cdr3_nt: TGCGCCAGCAGCCAAGAAGACAGGAATCTATATAGCAATCAGCCCCAGCATTTT
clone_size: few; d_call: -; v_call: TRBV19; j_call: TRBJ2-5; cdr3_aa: CASSISGPGGLQETQYF; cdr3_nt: TGTGCCAGTAGTATTTCTGGGCCGGGCGGGTTACAAGAGACCCAGTACTTC
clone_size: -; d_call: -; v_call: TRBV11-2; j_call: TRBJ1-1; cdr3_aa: CASSLVQVGEAFF; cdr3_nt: TGTGCCAGCAGCTTAGTCCAAGTGGGAGAGGCTTTCTTT
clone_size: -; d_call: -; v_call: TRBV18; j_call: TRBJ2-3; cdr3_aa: CASSPFTDTQYF; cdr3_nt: TGTGCCAGCTCACCCTTCACAGATACGCAGTATTTT
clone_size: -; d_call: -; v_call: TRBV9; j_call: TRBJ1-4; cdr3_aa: CASSVAGKGDEKLFF; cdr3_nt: TGTGCCAGCAGCGTAGCCGGGAAGGGGGATGAAAAACTGTTTTTT
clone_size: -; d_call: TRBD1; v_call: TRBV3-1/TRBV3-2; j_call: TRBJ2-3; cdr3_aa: CASSQGGTVLADTQYF; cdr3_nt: TGTGCCAGCAGCCAAGGAGGGACAGTACTCGCAGATACGCAGTATTTT
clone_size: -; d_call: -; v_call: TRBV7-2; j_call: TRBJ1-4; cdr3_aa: CASSFNAGGYEKLFF; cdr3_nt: TGTGCCAGCAGCTTTAACGCCGGCGGTTATGAAAAACTGTTTTTT
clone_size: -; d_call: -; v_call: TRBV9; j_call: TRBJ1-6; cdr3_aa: CASSVAQGSGSPLHF; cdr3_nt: TGTGCCAGCAGCGTAGCTCAGGGGAGTGGTTCACCCCTCCACTTT
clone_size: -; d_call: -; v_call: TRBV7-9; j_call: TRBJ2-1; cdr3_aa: CASSLASQPNEQFF; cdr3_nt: TGTGCCAGCAGCTTAGCGTCACAACCCAATGAGCAGTTCTTC
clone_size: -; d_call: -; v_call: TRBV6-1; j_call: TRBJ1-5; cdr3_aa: CASSEGSGKGYSNQPQHF; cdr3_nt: TGTGCCAGCAGTGAAGGATCTGGCAAGGGGTATAGCAATCAGCCCCAGCATTTT
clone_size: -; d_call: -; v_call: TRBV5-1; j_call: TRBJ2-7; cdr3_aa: CASATGHSSYEQYF; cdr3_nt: TGCGCCAGCGCTACAGGCCATAGCTCCTACGAGCAGTACTTC
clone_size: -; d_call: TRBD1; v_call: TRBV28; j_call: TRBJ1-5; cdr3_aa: CASRGQGDQPQHF; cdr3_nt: TGTGCCAGCCGGGGACAGGGGGATCAGCCCCAGCATTTT
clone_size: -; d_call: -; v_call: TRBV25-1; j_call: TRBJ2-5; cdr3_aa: CASSDSGIETQYF; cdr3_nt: TGTGCCAGCAGTGACAGCGGAATTGAGACCCAGTACTTC
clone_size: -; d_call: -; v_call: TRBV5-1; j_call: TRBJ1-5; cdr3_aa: CASSPDSLNQPQHF; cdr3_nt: TGCGCCAGCAGCCCCGACAGTCTCAATCAGCCCCAGCATTTT
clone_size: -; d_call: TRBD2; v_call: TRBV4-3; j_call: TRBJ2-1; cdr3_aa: CASSQGGGGYNEQFF; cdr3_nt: TGCGCCAGCAGCCAAGGGGGCGGGGGGTACAATGAGCAGTTCTTC
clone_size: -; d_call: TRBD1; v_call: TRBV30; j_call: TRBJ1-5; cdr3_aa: CAWSVGGFSNQPQHF; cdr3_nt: TGTGCCTGGAGTGTAGGGGGCTTTAGCAATCAGCCCCAGCATTTT
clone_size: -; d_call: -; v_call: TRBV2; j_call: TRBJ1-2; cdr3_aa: CASSMTGTKINYGYTF; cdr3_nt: TGTGCCAGCAGCATGACCGGGACAAAGATTAACTATGGCTACACCTTC